This entry lists 18 T cell receptor beta chains sequenced from one sample in a study of vaccination and CD4 T cells after COVID-19. These receptors' targets are unknown. Cultured CD4+ T cells had their DNA profiled by the Oncomine TCR Beta short-read assay. MiXCR, run by TCRdb on the PCR reads, gives a single entry per CDR3 protein. The sample lists 15,000 to 20,000 distinct CDR3 sequences, approximately 63% occurring once. Treatment: roughly 11-day PBMC culture with coronavirus spike peptide pools or control peptides (ViraFEST assay). The sequenced sample was CD4+ T cells from blood, cultured in vitro. These receptors were collected from a human donor who had recovered from COVID-19.

The V call is TRBV28, the J call TRBJ2-7, with D possibly matching TRBD2 (5 bases). Trimming shortened V by 6 bases and J by 4 bases, and 7 bases separated the two germline ends. The germline CDR1 and CDR2 sequences are MDHEN and SYDVKM. The CDR3 sequence is 11 residues long. This CDR3 reads CASRDSYEQYF. The CDR3 DNA is TGTGCCAGCAGGGACTCTTACGAGCAGTACTTC.

CDR3 protein: CASSWGQGTDTQYF. The CDR3 DNA reads TGTGCCAGCAGCTGGGGACAGGGAACAGATACGCAGTATTTT. The gene calls are TRBV7-9 and TRBJ2-3; 9 nucleotides match TRBD1. The germline gives CDR1 SEHNR, CDR2 FQNEAQ (reference sequence). The CDR3 spans 14 residues. With V trimmed by 4 bases and J by 3 bases, 2 bases remained unmatched.

The gene calls are TRBV27 and TRBJ2-2, with 7 bases aligning to TRBD1. The V gene's germline CDR1 is MNHEY and CDR2 SMNVEV (reference sequence). The CDR3 totals 14 residues. V shed 6 bases, J shed 7 bases, and the junction held 8 bases outside the gene matches. This CDR3 is CASRSYTGVGELFF. CDR3 DNA sequence: TGTGCCAGCAGGTCCTATACAGGGGTCGGGGAGCTGTTTTTT.

This sequence joins TRBV19 and TRBJ2-2; tentative D call: TRBD2 (6 bases). The CDR3 spans 16 residues. Germline values: CDR1 LNHDA, CDR2 SQIVND (reference sequence). Trimming removed 0 bases from V and 2 bases from J, with 10 bases in between. CDR3 sequence: CASSIEGSGNTGELFF. In DNA form, the CDR3 reads TGTGCCAGTAGTATAGAGGGTAGCGGTAACACCGGGGAGCTGTTTTTT.

The chain employs TRBV6-5 and TRBJ1-3; D gene unclear. The CDR3 has 15 residues. Germline loops: CDR1 MNHEY, CDR2 SVGAGI. V dropped 4 bases and J dropped 0 bases, with 10 bases sitting between them. CDR3 sequence: CASSSSTASGNTIYF. As DNA, the CDR3 is TGTGCCAGCAGTTCCTCGACGGCCTCTGGAAACACCATATATTTT.

The chain is built from TRBV6-1 and TRBJ2-5; TRBD2 might be the D (5 bases). The CDR3 is made up of 15 amino acids. CDR1 and CDR2 (germline): MNHNS, SASEGT. Trimming took 1 base from V and 8 from J, leaving 17 bases between them. The CDR3 coding sequence is TGTGCCAGCAGTGAAGTATGGGGTGAGGGAGTTACCCAGTACTTC. It is translated as CASSEVWGEGVTQYF.

This sequence joins TRBV11-3 and TRBJ1-2; 7 bases fit TRBD1. The CDR3 is 15 residues long. CDR1 is SGHNT, CDR2 YENEEA, per germline. The junction had 3 bases not matched to a gene; V was cut back by 0 bases and J by 2 bases. In DNA form, the CDR3 reads TGTGCCAGCAGCTTAGATTCAGGGGGGAACTATGGCTACACCTTC. Translating gives CASSLDSGGNYGYTF.

The V gene is TRBV12-3 or TRBV12-4, the J gene TRBJ1-2; weak D call: TRBD1 (6 bases). The V gene lost 3 bases and the J gene lost 8 bases, with 13 bases spanning the gap. The CDR3 has 13 residues. DNA of the CDR3: TGTGCCAGCAGTTTTAACAGGGTAGAAGGCTACACCTTC. This encodes CASSFNRVEGYTF.

The rearrangement links TRBV20-1 to TRBJ1-1; D might be TRBD1 (5 bases). Germline V CDR1 and CDR2: DFQATT, SNEGSKA (reference sequence). The V end lost 6 bases, the J end lost 3 bases, and 8 bases lay between the germline ends. CDR3 size: 11 residues. CDR3: CSAQGDTEAFF. The CDR3 DNA sequence: TGCAGTGCCCAGGGCGACACTGAAGCTTTCTTT.

This clonotype is medium-sized (0.01 to 0.1%) within its sample. The CDR3 is CASSPSEGVTEAFF. The DNA for the CDR3 is TGTGCCAGCAGCCCGTCCGAAGGGGTTACTGAAGCTTTCTTT. This chain uses TRBV11-3 with TRBJ1-1; a weak D match, TRBD1 (5 bases). Germline lookup yields CDR1 SGHNT and CDR2 YENEEA. V was trimmed by 5 bases and J by 5 bases, leaving 15 bases between them. CDR3 size: 14 residues.

V gene TRBV20-1 combines with J gene TRBJ2-1, with 9 bases lining up with TRBD2. Trimming removed 1 base from V and 9 bases from J; junction bases left unmatched: 4. CDR1 and CDR2 (germline): DFQATT, SNEGSKA (reference sequence). This CDR3 spans 13 amino acids. This CDR3 is CSARGGREGEQFF. CDR3 coding DNA: TGCAGTGCTAGAGGCGGGAGGGAAGGTGAGCAGTTCTTC.

This clonotype appeared a few times. The chain has TRBV2 and TRBJ1-5; 7 positions agree with TRBD1. Germline CDR1 reads SNHLY; CDR2 reads FYNNEI. The J segment lost 3 bases and the V segment lost 1 base, leaving 3 bases of the junction unmatched. The CDR3 is 15 amino acids. The CDR3 sequence is CASSEEGQNNQPQHF. The CDR3 region has the DNA TGTGCCAGCAGTGAAGAGGGACAGAACAATCAGCCCCAGCATTTT.

In this sample, this clonotype turned up a few times. V and J are TRBV24-1 and TRBJ1-2; TRBD1 is a possible D gene (5 bases). The CDR3 length is 13 residues. With 7 bases removed from V and 6 bases from J, the gap between germline ends came to 14 bases. CDR1 is KGHDR and CDR2 is SFDVKD in the germline V gene. DNA of the CDR3: TGTGCCACCAGCTGGGACGGGAAGGATGGCTACACCTTC. As protein: CATSWDGKDGYTF.

The J gene is TRBJ1-6, the V gene TRBV20-1; D is unresolved. The V and J ends lost 6 bases and 5 bases respectively, with 11 bases between them. The CDR3 has 13 amino acids. Germline loops: CDR1 DFQATT, CDR2 SNEGSKA (reference sequence). The CDR3 loop reads CSAKAENNSPLHF. CDR3 bases: TGCAGTGCCAAGGCAGAAAATAATTCACCCCTCCACTTT.

By share, this clonotype counts as large (0.1 to 1%). The V gene is TRBV18, the J gene TRBJ1-3; TRBD1 agrees at 7 bases. The germline V gene has CDR1 KGHSH and CDR2 LQKENI. The CDR3 is 14 amino acids. After removal of 4 bases from V and 1 base from J, the junction contained 1 base not matched to a gene. The CDR3 is CASSQQGSGNTIYF. The CDR3 DNA reads as TGTGCCAGCTCACAACAGGGGTCTGGAAACACCATATATTTT.

This clonotype turned up a few times. The rearrangement uses TRBV27 and TRBJ1-5, with D uncertain. The CDR3 contains 16 residues. Germline CDR1 reads MNHEY; CDR2 reads SMNVEV (reference sequence). V dropped 5 bases and J dropped 2 bases, with 16 bases sitting between them. In DNA form, the CDR3 reads TGTGCCAGCAGTCTCCTAAGCCCGAGGGGCAATCAGCCCCAGCATTTT. This gives the protein CASSLLSPRGNQPQHF.

Only one count was recorded for this clonotype. CDR3 in amino acids: CSAAGTGEETQYF. In DNA form, the CDR3 reads TGCAGTGCTGCCGGGACTGGTGAAGAGACCCAGTACTTC. The rearrangement links TRBV20-1 to TRBJ2-5; tentative D call: TRBD2 (6 bases). Germline V gives CDR1 DFQATT, CDR2 SNEGSKA (reference sequence). This CDR3 has 13 amino acids. The V gene lost 5 bases and the J gene lost 3 bases, with 13 bases spanning the gap.

The gene calls are TRBV2 and TRBJ2-5; D gene uncertain. Germline V lookup: CDR1 SNHLY, CDR2 FYNNEI. V lost 6 bases and J 7 bases, leaving 15 bases between the germline ends. The CDR3 consists of 13 residues. CDR3 region: CASREHQDGTQYF. DNA of the CDR3: TGTGCCAGCAGGGAACATCAGGACGGGACCCAGTACTTC.